This T cell receptor (beta chain) came from a study of naive and memory T cell subsets. Four PCR rounds used nested alpha and beta constant region primers plus the SP2 primer. Reverse transcription of blood and skin TCR RNA was primed at alpha and beta constant regions. In TCRdb, the UMI-ligation and nested PCR reads were re-called with MiXCR into one record per CDR3 protein. Here the sample spans around 33,000 distinct CDR3 sequences, about 6.2% being singletons. There are many counts of this clonotype. The V end lost 8 bases, the J end lost 1 base, and 12 bases lay between the germline ends. Germline CDR1 and CDR2: MNHNY and SVGAGI (reference sequence). There are 13 residues in the CDR3. Documented treatment: skin biopsy from PPD injection site in Mantoux-positive individual. An oligonucleotide containing a UMI was ligated to the 3' end of TCR cDNA. Tuberculin skin test biopsies were taken where PPD was injected in Mantoux-positive people.

The rearrangement links TRBV6-6 to TRBJ2-7; D ambiguous. The starting material was skin, obtained from a tuberculin skin test site. The sequence came from an adult in good health. The CDR3 protein is CASGSPESYEQYF. CDR3 nucleotide sequence: TGTGCCAGCGGTTCCCCGGAGTCCTACGAGCAGTACTTC.